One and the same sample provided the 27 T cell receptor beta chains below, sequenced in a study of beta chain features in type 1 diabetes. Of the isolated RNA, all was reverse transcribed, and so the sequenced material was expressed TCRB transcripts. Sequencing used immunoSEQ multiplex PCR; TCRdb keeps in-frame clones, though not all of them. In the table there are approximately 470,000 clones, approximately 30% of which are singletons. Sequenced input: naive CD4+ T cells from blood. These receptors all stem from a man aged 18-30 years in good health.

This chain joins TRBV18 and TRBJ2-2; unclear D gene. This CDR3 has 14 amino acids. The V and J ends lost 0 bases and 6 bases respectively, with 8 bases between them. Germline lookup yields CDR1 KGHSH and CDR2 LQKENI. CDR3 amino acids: CASSPPERPGELFF. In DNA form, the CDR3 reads TGTGCCAGCTCACCACCGGAGAGACCCGGGGAGCTGTTTTTT.

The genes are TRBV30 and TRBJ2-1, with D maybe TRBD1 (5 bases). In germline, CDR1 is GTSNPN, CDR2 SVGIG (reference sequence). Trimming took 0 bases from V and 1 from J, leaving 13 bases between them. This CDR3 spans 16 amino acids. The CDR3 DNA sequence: TGTGCCTGGAGTGTGTCCAGGGCTCGGTCCTACAATGAGCAGTTCTTC. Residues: CAWSVSRARSYNEQFF.

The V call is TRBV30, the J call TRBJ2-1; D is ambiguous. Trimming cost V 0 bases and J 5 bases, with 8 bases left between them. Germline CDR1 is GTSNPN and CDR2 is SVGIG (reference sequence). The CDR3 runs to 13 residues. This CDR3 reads CAWSVTSNNEQFF. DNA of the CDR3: TGTGCCTGGAGTGTCACGTCGAACAATGAGCAGTTCTTC.

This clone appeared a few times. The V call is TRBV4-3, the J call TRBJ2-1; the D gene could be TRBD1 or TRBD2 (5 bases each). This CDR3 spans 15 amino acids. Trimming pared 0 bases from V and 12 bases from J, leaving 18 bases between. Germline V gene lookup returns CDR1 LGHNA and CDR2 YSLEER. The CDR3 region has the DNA TGCGCCAGCAGCCAAGATTGGGACCCAAATGTCCGGCAGTTCTTC. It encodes CASSQDWDPNVRQFF.

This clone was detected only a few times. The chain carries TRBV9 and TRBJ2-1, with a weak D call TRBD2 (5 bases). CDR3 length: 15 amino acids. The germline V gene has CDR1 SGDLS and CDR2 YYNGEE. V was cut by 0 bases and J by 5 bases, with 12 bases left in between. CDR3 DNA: TGTGCCAGCAGCGTAGGGTGGACTGTTAACAATGAGCAGTTCTTC. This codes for CASSVGWTVNNEQFF.

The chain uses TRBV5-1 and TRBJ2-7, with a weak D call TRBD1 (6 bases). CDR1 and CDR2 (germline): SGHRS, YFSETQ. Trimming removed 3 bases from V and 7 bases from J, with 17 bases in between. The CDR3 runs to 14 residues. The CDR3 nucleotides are TGCGCCAGCAGCTCCCGGACAGAATCCGGGGAGCAGTACTTC. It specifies CASSSRTESGEQYF.

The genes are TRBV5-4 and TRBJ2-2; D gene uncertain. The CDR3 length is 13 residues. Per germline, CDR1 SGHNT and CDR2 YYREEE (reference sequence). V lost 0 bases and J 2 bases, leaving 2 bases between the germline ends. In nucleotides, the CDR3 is TGTGCCAGCAGCTTGGGAAACACCGGGGAGCTGTTTTTT. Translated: CASSLGNTGELFF.

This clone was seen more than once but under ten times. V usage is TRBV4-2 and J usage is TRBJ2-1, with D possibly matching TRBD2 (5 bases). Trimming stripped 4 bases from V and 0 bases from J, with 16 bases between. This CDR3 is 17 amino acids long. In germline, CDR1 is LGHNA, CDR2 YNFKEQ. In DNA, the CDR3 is TGTGCCAGCAGCCCTCCCGGACTGCTGAGCTCCTACAATGAGCAGTTCTTC. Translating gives CASSPPGLLSSYNEQFF.

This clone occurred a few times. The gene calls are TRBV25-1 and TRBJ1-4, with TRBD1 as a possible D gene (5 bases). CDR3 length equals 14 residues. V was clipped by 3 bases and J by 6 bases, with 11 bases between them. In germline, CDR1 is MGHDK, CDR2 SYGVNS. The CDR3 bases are TGTGCCAGCAGTGAGGCGGGACGGGATGAAAAACTGTTTTTT. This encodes CASSEAGRDEKLFF.

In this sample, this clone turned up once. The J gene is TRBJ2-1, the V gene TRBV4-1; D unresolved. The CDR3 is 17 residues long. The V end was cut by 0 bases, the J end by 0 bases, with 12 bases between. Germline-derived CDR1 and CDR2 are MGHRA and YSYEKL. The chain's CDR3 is CASSQDQPESSYNEQFF. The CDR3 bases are TGCGCCAGCAGCCAAGATCAACCGGAGAGCTCCTACAATGAGCAGTTCTTC.

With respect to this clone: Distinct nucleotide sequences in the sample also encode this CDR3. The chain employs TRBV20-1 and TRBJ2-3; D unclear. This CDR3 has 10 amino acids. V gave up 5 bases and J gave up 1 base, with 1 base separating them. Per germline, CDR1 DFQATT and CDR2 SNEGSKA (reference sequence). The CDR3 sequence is CSAGTDTQYF. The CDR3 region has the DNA TGCAGTGCTGGCACAGATACGCAGTATTTT.

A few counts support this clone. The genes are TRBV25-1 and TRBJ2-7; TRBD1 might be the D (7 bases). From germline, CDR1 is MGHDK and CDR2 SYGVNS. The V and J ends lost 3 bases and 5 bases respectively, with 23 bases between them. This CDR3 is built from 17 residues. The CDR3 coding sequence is TGTGCCAGCAGTGAGATGCCGGCGGGGCAGGGGGTCCACGAGCAGTACTTC. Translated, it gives CASSEMPAGQGVHEQYF.

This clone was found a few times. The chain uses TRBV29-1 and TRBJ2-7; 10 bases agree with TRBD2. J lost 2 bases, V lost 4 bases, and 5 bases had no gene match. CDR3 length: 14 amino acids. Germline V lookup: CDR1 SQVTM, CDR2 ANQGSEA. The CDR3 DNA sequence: TGCAGCGTTGGAGCGGGAGGGCCGCCCTACGAGCAGTACTTC. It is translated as CSVGAGGPPYEQYF.

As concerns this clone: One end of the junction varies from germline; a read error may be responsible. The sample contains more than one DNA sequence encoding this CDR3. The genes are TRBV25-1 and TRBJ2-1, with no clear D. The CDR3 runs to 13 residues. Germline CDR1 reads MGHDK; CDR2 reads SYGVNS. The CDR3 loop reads CASSEYPLHEQFF. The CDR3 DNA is TGCGCCAGCAGTGAATATCCTCTCCATGAGCAGTTCTTC.

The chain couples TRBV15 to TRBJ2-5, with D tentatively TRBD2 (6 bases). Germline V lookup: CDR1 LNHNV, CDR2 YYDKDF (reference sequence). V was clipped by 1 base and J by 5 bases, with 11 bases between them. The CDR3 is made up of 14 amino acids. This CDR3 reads CATSRVAGRETQYF. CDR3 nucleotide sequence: TGTGCCACCAGCAGAGTGGCGGGACGGGAGACCCAGTACTTC.

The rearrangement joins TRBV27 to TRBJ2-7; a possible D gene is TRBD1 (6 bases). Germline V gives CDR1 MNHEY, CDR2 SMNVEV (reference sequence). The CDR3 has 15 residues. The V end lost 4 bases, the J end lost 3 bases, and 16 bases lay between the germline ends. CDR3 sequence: CASSYQQGRSYEQYF. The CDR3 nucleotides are TGTGCCAGCAGTTACCAACAGGGTAGAAGCTACGAGCAGTACTTC.

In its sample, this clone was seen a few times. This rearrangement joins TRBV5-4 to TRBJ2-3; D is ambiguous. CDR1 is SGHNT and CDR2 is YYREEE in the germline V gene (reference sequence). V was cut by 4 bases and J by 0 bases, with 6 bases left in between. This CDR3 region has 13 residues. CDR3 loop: CASSIESTDTQYF. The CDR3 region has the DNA TGTGCCAGCAGCATTGAGAGCACAGATACGCAGTATTTT.

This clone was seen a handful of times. In nucleotides, the CDR3 is TGTGCCTGGACGGAATATAGCAATCAGCCCCAGCATTTT. Its protein is CAWTEYSNQPQHF. The rearrangement joins TRBV30 to TRBJ1-5, with D unresolved. Trimming left V 4 bases short and J 0 bases short, with 7 bases between. Germline values: CDR1 GTSNPN, CDR2 SVGIG (reference sequence). CDR3 size: 13 residues.

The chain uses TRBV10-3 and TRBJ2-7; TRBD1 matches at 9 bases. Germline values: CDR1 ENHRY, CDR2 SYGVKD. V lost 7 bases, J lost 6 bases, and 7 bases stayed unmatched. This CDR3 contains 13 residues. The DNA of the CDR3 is TGTGCCATCACCGACGGACAGGGGTCCGAGCAGTACTTC. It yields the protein CAITDGQGSEQYF.

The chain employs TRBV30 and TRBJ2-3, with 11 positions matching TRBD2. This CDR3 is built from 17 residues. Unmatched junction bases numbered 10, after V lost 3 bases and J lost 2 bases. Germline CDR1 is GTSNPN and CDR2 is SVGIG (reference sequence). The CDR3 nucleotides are TGTGCCTGGAGCGGTAGCGGGAGGGCCGTCTACACAGATACGCAGTATTTT. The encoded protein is CAWSGSGRAVYTDTQYF.

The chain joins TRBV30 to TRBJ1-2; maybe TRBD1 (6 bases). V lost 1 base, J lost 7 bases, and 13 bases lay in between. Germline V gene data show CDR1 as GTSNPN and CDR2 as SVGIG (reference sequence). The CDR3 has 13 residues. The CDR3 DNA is TGTGCCTGGAGTGGGGTCAGGGGATCTGGCTACACCTTC. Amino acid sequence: CAWSGVRGSGYTF.

In nucleotides, the CDR3 is TGCAGCGTGTGGGACGATGGCACCGGGGAGCTGTTTTTT. Translation: CSVWDDGTGELFF. V usage is TRBV29-1 and J usage is TRBJ2-2; either TRBD1 or TRBD2 may supply D (5 bases each). The CDR3 loop spans 13 amino acids. CDR1 is SQVTM and CDR2 is ANQGSEA in the germline V gene. With 6 bases removed from V and 4 bases from J, the gap between germline ends came to 12 bases.

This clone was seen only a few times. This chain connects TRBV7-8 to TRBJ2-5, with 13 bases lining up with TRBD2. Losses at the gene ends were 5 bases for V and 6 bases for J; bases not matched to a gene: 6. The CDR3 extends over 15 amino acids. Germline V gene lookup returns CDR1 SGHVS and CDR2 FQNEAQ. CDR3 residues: CASSARTSGSQTQYF. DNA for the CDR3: TGTGCCAGCAGCGCCCGGACTAGCGGGAGTCAGACCCAGTACTTC.

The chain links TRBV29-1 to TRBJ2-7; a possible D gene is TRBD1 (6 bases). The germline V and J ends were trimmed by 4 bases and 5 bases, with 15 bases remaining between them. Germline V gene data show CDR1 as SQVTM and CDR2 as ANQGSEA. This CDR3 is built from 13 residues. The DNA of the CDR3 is TGCAGCGTTGCCCTAGGCAGGGGAGACGAGCAGTACTTC. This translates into CSVALGRGDEQYF.

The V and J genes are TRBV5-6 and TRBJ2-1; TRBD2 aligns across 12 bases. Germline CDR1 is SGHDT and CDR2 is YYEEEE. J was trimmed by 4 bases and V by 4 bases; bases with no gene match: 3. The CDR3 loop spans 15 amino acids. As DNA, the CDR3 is TGTGCCAGCAGCCAGGGACTAGCGGGTTACAATGAGCAGTTCTTC. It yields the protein CASSQGLAGYNEQFF.

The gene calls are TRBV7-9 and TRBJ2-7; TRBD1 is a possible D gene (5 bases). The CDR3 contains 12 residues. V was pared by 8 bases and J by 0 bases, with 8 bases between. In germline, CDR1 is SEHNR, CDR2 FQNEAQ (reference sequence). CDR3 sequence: CASGARSYEQYF. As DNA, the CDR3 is TGTGCCAGCGGGGCCCGCTCCTACGAGCAGTACTTC.

The CDR3 DNA sequence: TGTGCCAGCCGCGAGGAGGCGGATACGCAGTATTTT. Amino acid sequence: CASREEADTQYF. V gene TRBV7-9 combines with J gene TRBJ2-3; D is perhaps TRBD2 (5 bases). Germline V lookup: CDR1 SEHNR, CDR2 FQNEAQ (reference sequence). The V end lost 8 bases, the J end lost 6 bases, and 12 bases lay between the germline ends. The CDR3 covers 12 residues.